This TCR beta chain came from a study of Ad26.COV2.S vaccination and SARS-CoV-2 variants. Per germline, CDR1 SGDLS and CDR2 YYNGEE. The CDR3 sequence is 16 residues long. The junction had 6 bases not matched to a gene; V was cut back by 2 bases and J by 0 bases. Noted treatment: over 15 received Ad26.COV2.S at low or high dose, single or two shots; about five received placebo; per-sample allocation not given. Sampling was performed 63 days after the first vaccine or placebo injection. Clones were sequenced by immunoSEQ multiplex PCR, and TCRdb holds only the in-frame ones, with some missing. The profile covers some 400,000 clones, with around 91% appearing a single time and approximately 1.9% taken by the ten largest.

Sequencing used peripheral blood, obtained in a trial of Ad26.COV2.S vaccine versus placebo. The sequence came from a person between 18 and 65 years old who received the Ad26.COV2.S COVID-19 vaccine or a placebo. This rearrangement joins TRBV9 to TRBJ2-3; 7 bases map to TRBD1. CDR3 residues: CASSVTGASSTDTQYF. The CDR3 nucleotides read TGTGCCAGCAGCGTCACAGGGGCGTCTAGCACAGATACGCAGTATTTT.